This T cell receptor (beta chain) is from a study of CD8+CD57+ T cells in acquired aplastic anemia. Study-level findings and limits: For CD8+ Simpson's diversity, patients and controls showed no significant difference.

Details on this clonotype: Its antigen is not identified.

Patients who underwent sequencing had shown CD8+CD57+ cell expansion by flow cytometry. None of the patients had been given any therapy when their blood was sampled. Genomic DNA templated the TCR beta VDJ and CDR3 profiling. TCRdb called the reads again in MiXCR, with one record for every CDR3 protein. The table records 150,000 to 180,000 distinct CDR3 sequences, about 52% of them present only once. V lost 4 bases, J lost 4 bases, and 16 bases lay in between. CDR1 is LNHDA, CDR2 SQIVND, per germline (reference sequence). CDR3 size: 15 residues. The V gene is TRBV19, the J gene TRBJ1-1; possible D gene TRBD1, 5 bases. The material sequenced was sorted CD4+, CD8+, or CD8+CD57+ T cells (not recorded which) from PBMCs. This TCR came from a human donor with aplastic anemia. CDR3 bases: TGTGCCAGTAGTAACCCCGGGGACGGGTTCACTGAAGCTTTCTTT. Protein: CASSNPGDGFTEAFF.